The clone carrying this T cell receptor beta chain was counted many times. The antigen remains undetermined. The entry originates in a study of post-analysis software for immune sequencing data. Study-wide results and caveats: The five TRBV segments detected at higher frequency in patients than in controls included TRBV5-6, TRBV5-1 and TRBV20-1.

Trimming took 5 bases from V and 5 from J; bases not matched to a gene: 15. Per germline, CDR1 MNHNY and CDR2 SVGAGI (reference sequence). The CDR3 spans 16 residues. Unique molecular identifiers tagged the TCR beta cDNA libraries. TCRdb itself ran the PCR reads through MiXCR, one entry per CDR3 protein. The data contain about 760,000 distinct CDR3 sequences, roughly 27% of them seen just once; the ten biggest clones take up more than 0.55%. The sequenced sample consisted of blood. The chain carries TRBV6-6 and TRBJ2-7, with 7 bases lining up with TRBD1. This TCR was recovered from a girl under 18 with multiple sclerosis. In nucleotides, the CDR3 is TGTGCCAGCAGTAGCCGACAGGGTAGCTTTTTCAACGAGCAGTACTTC. This translates into CASSSRQGSFFNEQYF.